Listed below are T cell receptor beta chains from one sample, sequenced in a study of T cell responses to AZD1222 COVID-19 vaccine. Sequenced by immunoSEQ multiplex PCR; TCRdb stores in-frame clones only, minus some. The repertoire includes around 100,000 clones, more than 75% of them detected once, and roughly 10% sits in the top ten. The starting material was peripheral blood, obtained 28 days after the second AZD1222 dose. The receptors originated from an adult who received the AZD1222 COVID-19 vaccine. Each CDR3 is given with its conserved first and last residue. D genes are given only for firm matches. Clone sizes are given selectively: once, few, many, or a class where the clone is expanded.

V	D	J	size	CDR3	DNA
TRBV5-1	TRBD1	TRBJ1-2	NA	CASSSTGGGYTF	TGCGCCAGCAGCTCGACAGGGGGCGGCTACACCTTC
TRBV5-1	TRBD1	TRBJ1-2	NA	CASSFYGQGDYGYTF	TGCGCCAGCAGCTTCTATGGACAGGGAGACTATGGCTACACCTTC
TRBV4-1	NA	TRBJ2-7	NA	CASSQGGRTGTEQYF	TGCGCCAGCAGCCAAGGAGGGCGAACGGGTACCGAGCAGTACTTC
TRBV28	NA	TRBJ1-1	NA	CASSLSGIEAFF	TGTGCCAGCAGTTTATCAGGGATTGAAGCTTTCTTT
TRBV4-1	NA	TRBJ1-1	NA	CASSTLTEAFF	TGCGCCAGCAGCACCCTCACTGAAGCTTTCTTT
TRBV5-4	TRBD2	TRBJ2-1	NA	CASSLTGRGMFF	TGTGCCAGCAGCTTGACGGGGAGGGGCATGTTCTTC
TRBV28	TRBD1	TRBJ1-5	few	CASSGDSFNQPQHF	TGTGCCAGCAGTGGGGACAGCTTCAATCAGCCCCAGCATTTT
TRBV19	NA	TRBJ2-7	few	CASSQSRGGSYEQYF	TGTGCCAGTAGCCAAAGTCGTGGAGGGTCCTACGAGCAGTACTTC
TRBV11-2	NA	TRBJ2-7	NA	CASSLVGNEQYF	TGTGCCAGCAGCTTAGTTGGGAACGAGCAGTACTTC
TRBV6-2/TRBV6-3	NA	TRBJ1-2	NA	CASSYLGNYGYTF	TGTGCCAGCAGTTACTTAGGAAACTATGGCTACACCTTC
TRBV6-6	NA	TRBJ1-5	NA	CASSPRANQGYSNQPQHF	TGTGCCAGCAGTCCAAGGGCCAACCAGGGTTATAGCAATCAGCCCCAGCATTTT
TRBV15	TRBD1	TRBJ1-5	NA	CATSRDTGGVQPQHF	TGTGCCACCAGCAGAGATACAGGGGGCGTCCAGCCCCAGCATTTT
TRBV4-1	TRBD1	TRBJ1-1	NA	CASSQGQGTTEAFF	TGCGCCAGCAGCCAGGGACAGGGGACCACTGAAGCTTTCTTT
TRBV9	TRBD1	TRBJ2-3	NA	CASSVVRTGLTDTQYF	TGTGCCAGCAGCGTAGTGAGGACAGGGCTTACAGATACGCAGTATTTT
TRBV4-1	TRBD2	TRBJ2-5	NA	CASSQVPASGTRETQYF	TGCGCCAGCAGCCAAGTTCCAGCTAGCGGGACTAGAGAGACCCAGTACTTC
TRBV15	NA	TRBJ1-5	NA	CATSRGQIYQPQHF	TGTGCCACCAGCAGAGGACAGATTTATCAGCCCCAGCATTTT
TRBV2	NA	TRBJ1-3	NA	CASSDPGTGNTIYF	TGTGCCAGCAGTGACCCAGGGACGGGAAACACCATATATTTT
TRBV2	TRBD1	TRBJ1-1	NA	CASSEGQFNTEAFF	TGTGCCAGCAGCGAGGGACAGTTTAACACTGAAGCTTTCTTT
TRBV29-1	TRBD1	TRBJ2-7	NA	CSVMSEWGQGLYEQYF	TGCAGCGTCATGTCTGAGTGGGGACAGGGGCTCTACGAGCAGTACTTC
TRBV11-2	NA	TRBJ2-1	once	CASSAPQKRDEQFF	TGTGCCAGCAGCGCCCCACAAAAGCGGGATGAGCAGTTCTTC
TRBV10-3	NA	TRBJ2-7	NA	CAISESVLAPEQYF	TGTGCCATCAGTGAGTCGGTCCTAGCCCCCGAGCAGTACTTC
TRBV15	TRBD1	TRBJ2-1	NA	CATSRDQTGGNNEQFF	TGTGCCACCAGCAGAGATCAAACAGGGGGGAACAATGAGCAGTTCTTC
TRBV5-4	TRBD1	TRBJ2-7	NA	CASSVGTGGSYEQYF	TGTGCCAGCAGCGTAGGGACAGGGGGATCCTACGAGCAGTACTTC
TRBV5-1	NA	TRBJ2-2	NA	CASSLGVTGELFF	TGCGCCAGCAGCTTAGGGGTAACCGGGGAGCTGTTTTTT
TRBV5-1	NA	TRBJ1-2	NA	CASSPITQVISSRGYTF	TGCGCCAGCAGCCCAATTACGCAAGTGATTTCTTCTAGGGGCTACACCTTC
TRBV28	TRBD1	TRBJ1-6	NA	CASSPPTGENSPLHF	TGTGCCAGCAGCCCCCCGACAGGGGAAAATTCACCCCTCCACTTT
TRBV18	TRBD1	TRBJ2-5	NA	CASSPGGQAQETQYF	TGTGCCAGCTCACCGGGGGGACAGGCACAAGAGACCCAGTACTTC
TRBV7-2	NA	TRBJ2-7	NA	CASSAVLRDEQYF	TGTGCCAGCAGCGCCGTACTTCGGGACGAGCAGTACTTC
TRBV18	NA	TRBJ2-6	NA	CASSPLPQFGSGANVLTF	TGTGCCAGCTCACCACTCCCGCAGTTCGGCTCTGGGGCCAACGTCCTGACTTTC
TRBV19	TRBD1	TRBJ2-7	NA	CASSSAVGRGSYEQYF	TGTGCCAGTAGTAGTGCGGTCGGCAGGGGGTCCTACGAGCAGTACTTC
TRBV6-1	TRBD1	TRBJ1-5	NA	CASSARGTGGIQPQHF	TGTGCCAGCAGTGCCCGGGGGACAGGGGGCATTCAGCCCCAGCATTTT
TRBV6-2/TRBV6-3	TRBD1	TRBJ2-7	NA	CASSYYTPLGQGPPYEQYF	TGTGCCAGCAGTTACTACACCCCCTTGGGACAGGGACCCCCCTACGAGCAGTACTTC
TRBV18	NA	TRBJ1-1	NA	CASSPVVGPVNTEAFF	TGTGCCAGCTCACCGGTCGTAGGGCCTGTGAACACTGAAGCTTTCTTT
TRBV27	TRBD2	TRBJ2-3	once	CASSFLGTSGFTQYF	TGTGCCAGCAGTTTTTTGGGGACTAGCGGGTTTACGCAGTATTTT
TRBV18	NA	TRBJ1-4	NA	CASSPNPVGSGEKLFF	TGTGCCAGCTCACCGAACCCTGTAGGGAGCGGTGAAAAACTGTTTTTT
TRBV5-1	NA	TRBJ2-7	NA	CASSLDEGYEQYF	TGCGCCAGCAGCTTGGACGAGGGGTACGAGCAGTACTTC
TRBV19	TRBD2	TRBJ2-1	NA	CASNAGGPDEQFF	TGTGCCAGTAATGCGGGGGGGCCCGATGAGCAGTTCTTC
TRBV18	NA	TRBJ2-3	NA	CASSLQPPSTDTQYF	TGTGCCAGCTCACTGCAACCACCATCCACAGATACGCAGTATTTT
TRBV10-3	TRBD1	TRBJ2-5	NA	CAISESGTGRFWETQYF	TGTGCCATCAGTGAGTCGGGGACAGGGCGTTTTTGGGAGACCCAGTACTTC
TRBV19	TRBD1	TRBJ2-7	NA	CASSKGQGAYEQYF	TGTGCCAGTAGTAAGGGACAGGGGGCTTACGAGCAGTACTTC
TRBV5-1	NA	TRBJ2-7	NA	CASSLAWQGGSGSYEQYF	TGCGCCAGCAGCTTGGCCTGGCAGGGTGGTAGCGGCTCCTACGAGCAGTACTTC
TRBV5-4	NA	TRBJ1-5	NA	CASSLGGTNQPQHF	TGTGCCAGCAGCTTGGGAGGTACCAATCAGCCCCAGCATTTT
TRBV18	NA	TRBJ1-2	NA	CASSPPGLSYGYTF	TGTGCCAGCTCACCACCTGGACTCAGCTATGGCTACACCTTC
TRBV6-5	TRBD1	TRBJ1-1	NA	CASSSPGDRQAFF	TGTGCCAGCAGTTCCCCTGGGGACAGGCAAGCTTTCTTT
TRBV6-2/TRBV6-3	NA	TRBJ1-1	NA	CASSRSAGNTEAFF	TGTGCCAGCAGCCGGTCGGCAGGGAACACTGAAGCTTTCTTT
TRBV29-1	TRBD2	TRBJ2-5	NA	CSVAGGEETQYF	TGCAGCGTAGCGGGGGGCGAAGAGACCCAGTACTTC
TRBV5-4	NA	TRBJ1-2	NA	CASRTVGIYNYGYTF	TGTGCCAGCAGAACAGTGGGGATTTATAACTATGGCTACACCTTC
TRBV9	TRBD2	TRBJ2-1	NA	CASSGLAGVEQFF	TGTGCCAGCAGCGGTCTAGCGGGGGTTGAGCAGTTCTTC
TRBV19	NA	TRBJ2-1	NA	CASSIGSYNEQFF	TGTGCCAGTAGTATTGGGAGTTACAATGAGCAGTTCTTC
TRBV7-9	NA	TRBJ1-3	NA	CASSLGSITGNTIYF	TGTGCCAGCAGCTTAGGCAGTATCACTGGAAACACCATATATTTT
TRBV15	TRBD1	TRBJ1-1	NA	CATSRRGDRGNTEAFF	TGTGCCACCAGCAGGAGGGGGGACAGGGGCAACACTGAAGCTTTCTTT
TRBV9	NA	TRBJ1-2	few	CASSGQGLYGYTF	TGTGCCAGCAGTGGGCAGGGGCTATATGGCTACACCTTC
TRBV5-6	TRBD2	TRBJ2-1	NA	CASSSDRGVNEQFF	TGTGCCAGCAGCTCCGACCGGGGGGTTAATGAGCAGTTCTTC
TRBV9	TRBD1	TRBJ1-4	NA	CASSVFPGGVNEKLFF	TGTGCCAGCAGCGTATTCCCAGGGGGGGTTAATGAAAAACTGTTTTTT
TRBV30	NA	TRBJ2-2	NA	CARRSRGGTGELFF	TGTGCTCGGAGGTCCAGGGGGGGGACCGGGGAGCTGTTTTTT
TRBV20-1	NA	TRBJ2-7	NA	CSASSPSSYEQYF	TGCAGTGCTAGTTCCCCCAGCTCCTACGAGCAGTACTTC
TRBV4-1	NA	TRBJ1-2	NA	CASSQPTLANYGYTF	TGCGCCAGCAGCCAACCGACGTTAGCTAACTATGGCTACACCTTC